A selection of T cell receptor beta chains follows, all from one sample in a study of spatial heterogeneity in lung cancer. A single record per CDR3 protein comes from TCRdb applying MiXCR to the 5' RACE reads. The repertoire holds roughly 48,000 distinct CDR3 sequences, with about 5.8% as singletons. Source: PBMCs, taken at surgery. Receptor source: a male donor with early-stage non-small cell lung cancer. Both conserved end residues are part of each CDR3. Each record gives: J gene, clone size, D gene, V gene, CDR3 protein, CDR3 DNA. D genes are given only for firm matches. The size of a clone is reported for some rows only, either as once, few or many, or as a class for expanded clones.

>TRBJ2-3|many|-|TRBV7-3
CASSLGETDTQYF
TGTGCCAGCAGCTTGGGAGAGACAGATACGCAGTATTTT
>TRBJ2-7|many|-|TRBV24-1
CATSDGDEQYF
TGTGCCACCAGTGATGGGGACGAGCAGTACTTC
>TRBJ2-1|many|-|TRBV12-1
CASSFSGLVSYEQFF
TGTGCCAGCAGCTTTTCGGGACTAGTTTCCTATGAGCAGTTCTTC
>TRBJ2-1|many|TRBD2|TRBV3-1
CASSHGVAASGDGDEQFF
TGTGCCAGCAGCCACGGAGTAGCGGCTAGCGGGGACGGCGATGAGCAGTTCTTC
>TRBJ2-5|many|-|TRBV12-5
CASAHGGQETQYF
TGTGCTAGTGCCCACGGAGGGCAAGAGACCCAGTACTTC
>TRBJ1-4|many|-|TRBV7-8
CASSLIGQINEKLFF
TGTGCCAGCAGCCTCATAGGGCAGATTAATGAAAAACTGTTTTTT
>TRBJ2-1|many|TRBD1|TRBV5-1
CASSFRTGQNEQFF
TGCGCCAGCAGCTTCCGGACAGGGCAAAATGAGCAGTTCTTC
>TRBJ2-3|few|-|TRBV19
CASSRVLGSTDTQYF
TGTGCCAGTAGCCGCGTCTTGGGTTCAACAGATACGCAGTATTTT
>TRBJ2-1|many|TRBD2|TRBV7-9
CASSVLAGGLNEQFF
TGTGCCAGCAGCGTCCTAGCGGGAGGGCTCAATGAGCAGTTCTTC
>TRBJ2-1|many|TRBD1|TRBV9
CASSAPGQGHNEQFF
TGTGCCAGCAGCGCCCCGGGACAGGGTCACAATGAGCAGTTCTTC
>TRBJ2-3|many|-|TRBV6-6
CASTHSGGGRTDTQYF
TGTGCCAGCACCCACAGTGGGGGGGGGCGGACAGATACGCAGTATTTT
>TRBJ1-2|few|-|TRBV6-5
CASSYGGDYGYTF
TGTGCCAGCAGTTATGGGGGCGACTATGGCTACACCTTC
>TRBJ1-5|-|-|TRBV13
CASSHGNQPQHF
TGTGCCAGCAGCCATGGAAATCAGCCCCAGCATTTT
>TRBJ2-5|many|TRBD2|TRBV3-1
CASSQDWSSGQETQYF
TGTGCCAGCAGCCAAGATTGGTCTAGCGGACAAGAGACCCAGTACTTC
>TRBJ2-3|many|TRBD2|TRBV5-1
CASSPSGSLSDTQYF
TGCGCCAGCAGCCCCAGCGGGAGCCTGTCAGATACGCAGTATTTT
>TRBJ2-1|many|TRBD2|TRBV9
CASSPTTGTRRSRYNEQFF
TGTGCCAGCAGCCCAACGACCGGGACTAGGCGGAGTCGCTACAATGAGCAGTTCTTC
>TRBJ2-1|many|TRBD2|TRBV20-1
CSVLASGKDEQFF
TGCAGTGTACTGGCTAGCGGGAAGGATGAGCAGTTCTTC
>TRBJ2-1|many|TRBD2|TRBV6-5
CASSSGGGGRRWSWFF
TGTGCCAGCAGCTCGGGTGGTGGCGGGAGGAGGTGGAGTTGGTTCTTC
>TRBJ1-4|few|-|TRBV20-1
CSASKGRISNEKLFF
TGCAGTGCTAGTAAGGGGCGCATCTCTAATGAAAAACTGTTTTTT
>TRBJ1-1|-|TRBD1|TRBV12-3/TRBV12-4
CASSPTGRTEAFF
TGTGCCAGCAGCCCGACAGGGCGAACTGAAGCTTTCTTT
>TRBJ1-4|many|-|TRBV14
CASSRDTFANEKLFF
TGTGCCAGCAGCCGCGACACTTTTGCAAATGAAAAACTGTTTTTT
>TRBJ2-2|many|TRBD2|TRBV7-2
CASSWTSGSTGELFF
TGTGCCAGCAGCTGGACTAGCGGGAGCACCGGGGAGCTGTTTTTT
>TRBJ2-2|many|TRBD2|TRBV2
CASRPLAGGPIGTGELFF
TGTGCCAGCAGACCCCTAGCGGGAGGGCCGATTGGCACCGGGGAGCTGTTTTTT
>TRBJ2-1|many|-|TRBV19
CASSISPRSGLGDEQFF
TGTGCCAGTAGTATATCTCCGAGAAGTGGCCTTGGCGATGAGCAGTTCTTC
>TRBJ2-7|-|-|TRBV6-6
CASSYTGPYEQYF
TGTGCCAGCAGTTACACAGGCCCCTACGAGCAGTACTTC
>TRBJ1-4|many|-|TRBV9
CASSVVPGLGEKLFF
TGTGCCAGCAGCGTAGTTCCGGGTCTGGGAGAAAAACTGTTTTTT
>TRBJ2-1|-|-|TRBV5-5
CASSLVPVRHEQFF
TGTGCCAGCAGCTTGGTGCCAGTCCGGCATGAGCAGTTCTTC
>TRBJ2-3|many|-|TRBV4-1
CASSPPLGTQYF
TGCGCCAGCAGCCCCCCATTGGGTACGCAGTATTTT
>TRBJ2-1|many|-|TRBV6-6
CASSSGRLSAGQFF
TGTGCCAGCAGTTCGGGACGGCTCTCGGCTGGGCAGTTCTTC
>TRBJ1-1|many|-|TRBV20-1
CSARQPVVTEAFF
TGCAGTGCACGACAGCCGGTTGTGACTGAAGCTTTCTTT
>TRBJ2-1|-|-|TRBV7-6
CASSLRVDNEQFF
TGTGCCAGCAGCTTACGGGTTGACAATGAGCAGTTCTTC
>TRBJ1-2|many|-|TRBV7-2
CASKTDRTLNYGYTF
TGTGCCAGCAAGACGGACCGAACACTTAACTATGGCTACACCTTC
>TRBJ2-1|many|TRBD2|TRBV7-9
CASSFGLAGVGEQFF
TGTGCCAGCAGCTTCGGACTAGCGGGAGTGGGTGAGCAGTTCTTC
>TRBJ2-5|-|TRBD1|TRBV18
CASSPGQGGETQYF
TGTGCCAGCTCACCGGGACAGGGTGGCGAGACCCAGTACTTC
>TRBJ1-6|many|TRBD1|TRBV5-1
CASSYNRDRGTNSPLHF
TGCGCCAGCAGCTACAACCGGGACAGGGGTACTAATTCACCCCTCCACTTT
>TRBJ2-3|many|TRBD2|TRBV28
CASSVPTSGSDTQYF
TGTGCCAGCAGTGTCCCGACTAGCGGGTCAGATACGCAGTATTTT
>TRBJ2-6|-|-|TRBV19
CASSIWGTGANVLTF
TGTGCCAGTAGTATTTGGGGGACTGGGGCCAACGTCCTGACTTTC
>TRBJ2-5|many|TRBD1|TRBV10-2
CASSDSGTGEETQYF
TGCGCCAGCAGTGATAGTGGGACAGGGGAAGAGACCCAGTACTTC
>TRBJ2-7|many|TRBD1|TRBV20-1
CSARDRTGYNEQYF
TGCAGTGCTAGAGACAGGACAGGGTACAACGAGCAGTACTTC
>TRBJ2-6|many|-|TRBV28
CASSLLTHRGGSGANVLTF
TGTGCCAGCAGTTTATTAACCCACAGGGGAGGGTCTGGGGCCAACGTCCTGACTTTC
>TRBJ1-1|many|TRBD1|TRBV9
CASSVDPDRLGTEAFF
TGTGCCAGCAGCGTAGACCCGGACAGGCTTGGCACTGAAGCTTTCTTT
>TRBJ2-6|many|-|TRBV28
CASRTEESGANVLTF
TGTGCCAGCAGGACAGAAGAGTCTGGGGCCAACGTCCTGACTTTC
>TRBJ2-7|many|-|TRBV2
CASSLAGTGEQYF
TGTGCCAGCAGTCTCGCGGGGACTGGGGAGCAGTACTTC
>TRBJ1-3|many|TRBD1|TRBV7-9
CASSLTGGSSGNTIYF
TGTGCCAGCAGCTTGACAGGGGGGAGCTCTGGAAACACCATATATTTT
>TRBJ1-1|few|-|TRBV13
CAGSFSTEASF
TGTGCCGGCAGCTTCTCCACTGAAGCTTCCTTT
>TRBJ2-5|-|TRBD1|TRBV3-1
CASSLSDRQQETQYF
TGTGCCAGCAGCCTTTCGGACAGGCAACAAGAGACCCAGTACTTC